This T cell receptor beta chain was retrieved from a study of CD8+CD57+ T cells in acquired aplastic anemia. The overall study: Each DNA sample taken from sorted CD4+ and CD8+ cells came to 3 to 3.5 ug on average.

Study-wide points: The study found no significant CD8+ Simpson's diversity difference between patients and controls. It was found that roughly 31 CD8+ CDR3 sequences were shared between patients and controls.

Details on this clonotype: Its antigen is still unknown.

Patients selected for sequencing had displayed CD8+CD57+ cell expansion by flow cytometry. Among the patients, all had severe acquired aplastic anemia. For CDR3 and TCR beta VDJ profiling, genomic DNA was the template used. A single record per CDR3 protein comes from TCRdb applying MiXCR to the reads. The sample lists approximately 160,000 distinct CDR3 sequences, less than 60% occurring once. The receptor was isolated from a human donor with aplastic anemia. Sequences were obtained from sorted CD4+, CD8+, or CD8+CD57+ T cells (not recorded which) from PBMCs.

CDR3 nucleotides: TGTGCCAGCAGCTCACACGATCTAGTTCAAGAGACCCAGTACTTC. This encodes CASSSHDLVQETQYF. The genes are TRBV12-3 or TRBV12-4 and TRBJ2-5, with no clear D. V lost 6 bases and J 2 bases, leaving 16 bases between the germline ends. The CDR3 covers 15 residues.